The 27 T cell receptor beta chains given below trace back to one sample, sequenced in a study of neurological immune-mediated disorders. One entry per CDR3 protein, called by TCRdb with MiXCR from the 5' RACE reads. This table holds some 41,000 distinct CDR3 sequences, around 2.5% found once. Specimen: PBMCs. The receptor source for this set is a man younger than 45 with multiple sclerosis.

This clonotype has a count of ten or more. The rearrangement links TRBV20-1 to TRBJ2-3; 11 bases match TRBD2. Germline CDR1 and CDR2: DFQATT and SNEGSKA (reference sequence). CDR3 size: 15 residues. The ends lost 0 bases at V and 4 bases at J; junction bases unmatched: 3. In nucleotides, the CDR3 is TGCAGTGCTAGAGATAGCGGGAGGGCCTCAGATACGCAGTATTTT. Amino acids: CSARDSGRASDTQYF.

This clonotype was seen ten or more times. The CDR3: CASSATWRDTQYF. CDR3 DNA sequence: TGTGCCAGCAGCGCGACGTGGCGAGATACGCAGTATTTT. This chain links TRBV7-2 with TRBJ2-3; the D is unclear. The CDR3 is 13 residues long. The germline V gene encodes CDR1 SGHTA and CDR2 FQGNSA. The germline V and J ends were trimmed by 5 bases and 5 bases, with 11 bases remaining between them.

This clonotype was recorded at least ten times. J is TRBJ2-1 and V is TRBV12-3 or TRBV12-4, with 10 bases fitting TRBD1. The CDR3 contains 16 residues. V shed 3 bases and J 10 bases; nucleotides not matched to a gene: 12. CDR3 coding DNA: TGTGCCAGCAGTTTCGGGGGGGGGACAGGGGTCCAGGAGCAGTTCTTC. The encoded protein is CASSFGGGTGVQEQFF.

This clonotype was seen many times. The V gene is TRBV20-1, the J gene TRBJ2-7; 10 bases are a match to TRBD2. With 3 bases clipped from V and 0 bases from J, the junction kept 8 bases outside the gene matches. CDR1 DFQATT and CDR2 SNEGSKA come from the germline V gene (reference sequence). The CDR3 runs to 16 residues. The CDR3 protein is CSARVAGGFSSYEQYF. The CDR3 DNA reads as TGCAGTGCTAGGGTAGCGGGAGGTTTTAGCTCCTACGAGCAGTACTTC.

This clonotype was observed a handful of times. The CDR3 protein is CASRNLGGAFF. In DNA, the CDR3 is TGTGCCAGCAGAAATTTAGGGGGCGCGTTCTTC. V usage is TRBV25-1 and J usage is TRBJ2-1, with 7 bases identical to TRBD1. Germline assignment: CDR1 MGHDK and CDR2 SYGVNS. The CDR3 extends over 11 amino acids. V gave up 6 bases and J gave up 15 bases; unmatched junction bases: 8.

In its sample, this clonotype was seen many times. The rearrangement links TRBV20-1 to TRBJ2-1; 8 bases align to TRBD2. In germline, CDR1 is DFQATT, CDR2 SNEGSKA (reference sequence). The CDR3 consists of 16 residues. V dropped 0 bases and J dropped 4; count of bases not matched to a gene: 8. The CDR3 loop is CSARDLAGGGYNEQFF. The CDR3 DNA sequence: TGCAGTGCTAGAGATTTGGCGGGAGGAGGGTACAATGAGCAGTTCTTC.

This clonotype was counted at least ten times. The J gene is TRBJ2-3, the V gene TRBV5-1, with TRBD1 matching 8 bases. CDR3 length: 15 residues. CDR1 and CDR2 from the germline V gene are SGHRS and YFSETQ. V lost 0 bases, J lost 4 bases, and 4 bases stayed unmatched. CDR3 protein: CASSLGQGAADTQYF. For the CDR3, the DNA is TGCGCCAGCAGCTTGGGTCAGGGGGCCGCAGATACGCAGTATTTT.

This clonotype was detected ten times or more. The V call is TRBV5-1, the J call TRBJ2-3; 7 bases align to TRBD1. CDR1 SGHRS and CDR2 YFSETQ come from the germline V gene. The V gene end was trimmed by 3 bases and the J gene end by 3 bases; junction bases not matched to a gene: 7. This CDR3 contains 15 residues. CDR3 residues: CASSSGGFGTDTQYF. The DNA for the CDR3 is TGCGCCAGCAGCTCAGGGGGATTTGGGACAGATACGCAGTATTTT.

This clonotype was observed at least ten times. The rearrangement joins TRBV6-5 to TRBJ1-2, with D possibly being TRBD1 (5 bases). V was trimmed by 8 bases and J by 4 bases, leaving 23 bases between them. The CDR3 consists of 16 residues. Germline V gene sequence: CDR1 MNHEY, CDR2 SVGAGI. CDR3 bases: TGTGCCAGCGTCTCGGGGGGAACCACGGCGGGCTATGGCTACACCTTC. Translation: CASVSGGTTAGYGYTF.

This clonotype was observed at least ten times. The V gene is TRBV5-8, the J gene TRBJ1-1; 7 nucleotides agree with TRBD1. Per the germline V gene, CDR1 is SGHTS and CDR2 is YDEGEE. Germline trimming cut 4 bases from V and 0 bases from J; bases unmatched to any gene: 6. The CDR3 is 15 amino acids. CDR3 nucleotides: TGTGCCAGCAGCACGGGGACAGCCTTGAACACTGAAGCTTTCTTT. Translated, it gives CASSTGTALNTEAFF.

This clonotype was picked up many times. The chain has TRBV2 and TRBJ1-6, with TRBD1 as a possible D gene (6 bases). The CDR3 length is 15 residues. The V and J ends lost 6 bases and 6 bases respectively, with 15 bases between them. In germline, CDR1 is SNHLY, CDR2 FYNNEI. This CDR3 is CASRLQGNGNSPLHF. The CDR3 DNA sequence: TGTGCCAGCAGGCTCCAGGGGAACGGTAATTCACCCCTCCACTTT. Drawing the rest from reference TRBV2 and TRBJ1-6, the complete variable domain is EPEVTQTPSHQVTQMGQEVILRCVPISNHLYFYWYRQILGQKVEFLVSFYNNEISEKSEIFDDQFSVERPDGSNFTLKIRSTKLEDSAMYFCASRLQGNGNSPLHFGNGTRLTVT.

This clonotype was detected a few times. A much larger clone differs by one base, so this may be a read error. The chain links TRBV5-8 to TRBJ2-7; D is ambiguous. Per the germline V gene, CDR1 is SGHTS and CDR2 is YDEGEE. The CDR3 sequence is 13 residues long. This CDR3 reads CASSLEAAYEKYF. In nucleotides, the CDR3 is TGTGCCAGCAGCTTGGAGGCGGCCTACGAGAAGTACTTC. Looking up the rest from reference TRBV5-8 and TRBJ2-7 gives the full variable domain: EAGVTQSPTHLIKTRGQQATLRCSPISGHTSVYWYQQALGLGLQFLLWYDEGEERNRGNFPPRFSGRQFPNYSSELNVNALELEDSALYLCASSLEAAYEKYFGPGTRLTVT.

There are many counts of this clonotype. The chain uses TRBV12-3 or TRBV12-4 and TRBJ2-5; 11 bases map to TRBD1. CDR3 size: 16 residues. J lost 1 base, V lost 2 bases, and 3 bases had no gene match. CDR3 sequence (DNA): TGTGCCAGCAGTTTATCGGGGACAGGGGGCCAAGAGACCCAGTACTTC. Translated, it gives CASSLSGTGGQETQYF.

Ten or more counts support this clonotype. The J gene is TRBJ1-4, the V gene TRBV20-1, with D possibly matching TRBD1 (6 bases). The CDR3 is 14 amino acids. Trimming left V 2 bases short and J 2 bases short, with 9 bases between. Per germline, CDR1 DFQATT and CDR2 SNEGSKA (reference sequence). CDR3 sequence: CSARSGDTNEKLFF. In nucleotides, the CDR3 is TGCAGTGCTAGATCAGGGGATACTAATGAAAAACTGTTTTTT.

This clonotype was recorded at least ten times. The chain combines TRBV12-3 or TRBV12-4 with TRBJ2-5; 7 nucleotides match TRBD1. The CDR3 length is 15 residues. The junction had 12 bases not matched to a gene; V was cut back by 6 bases and J by 5 bases. CDR3 sequence: CASSSGAGGMETQYF. The CDR3, as DNA: TGTGCCAGCAGCTCTGGGGCAGGGGGAATGGAGACCCAGTACTTC.

Many counts were recorded for this clonotype. CDR3 in DNA: TGCGCCAGCAGCATCGGGACTCACAATGAGCAGTTCTTC. Amino acid sequence: CASSIGTHNEQFF. V is TRBV5-1 and J is TRBJ2-1, with D perhaps matching TRBD2 (6 bases). The V end lost 4 bases, the J end lost 5 bases, and 10 bases lay between the germline ends. Germline V CDR1 and CDR2: SGHRS, YFSETQ. The CDR3 extends over 13 amino acids.

In its sample, this clonotype was seen many times. The chain employs TRBV7-6 and TRBJ1-1; the D gene is possibly TRBD1 (5 bases). Trimming left V 3 bases short and J 0 bases short, with 8 bases between. The CDR3 totals 14 residues. Germline values: CDR1 SGHVS, CDR2 FNYEAQ. In DNA form, the CDR3 reads TGTGCCAGCAGCTTTGACAGCTTGAACACTGAAGCTTTCTTT. Translated, it gives CASSFDSLNTEAFF.

This clonotype was picked up many times. The chain combines TRBV12-3 or TRBV12-4 with TRBJ1-3; unclear D gene. The CDR3 consists of 15 residues. Trimming removed 2 bases from V and 0 bases from J, with 8 bases in between. Written as DNA, the CDR3 is TGTGCCAGCAGTTTATGGGGATCCTCTGGAAACACCATATATTTT. Protein: CASSLWGSSGNTIYF.

The sample holds many counts of this clonotype. The chain couples TRBV6-2 or TRBV6-3 to TRBJ2-1; D is unresolved. From germline, CDR1 is MNHEY and CDR2 SVGEGT. V gave up 8 bases and J gave up 6 bases, with 8 bases separating them. The CDR3 is made up of 11 amino acids. The CDR3 sequence: CASLKLNEQFF. The DNA of the CDR3 is TGTGCCAGCCTGAAACTCAATGAGCAGTTCTTC.

In this sample, this clonotype turned up many times. The chain recombines TRBV20-1 with TRBJ2-5, with a tentative D call TRBD1 (6 bases). The CDR3 has 11 residues. Trimming took off 2 bases at V and 5 bases at J, with 6 bases between the two ends. Per germline, CDR1 DFQATT and CDR2 SNEGSKA (reference sequence). The CDR3, as DNA: TGCAGTGCTAGAAGGGGGGAGACCCAGTACTTC. Translating gives CSARRGETQYF.

This clonotype was seen many times. The J gene is TRBJ1-2, the V gene TRBV6-2 or TRBV6-3; D call uncertain. Germline loops: CDR1 MNHEY, CDR2 SVGEGT. V was pared by 4 bases and J by 7 bases, with 13 bases between. This CDR3 region has 13 residues. This CDR3 is CASSLNPAAGYTF. The CDR3 DNA sequence: TGTGCCAGCAGTTTAAATCCCGCGGCTGGCTACACCTTC.

This clonotype was counted many times. The chain links TRBV6-1 to TRBJ2-1, with TRBD1 as a possible D gene (5 bases). The CDR3 totals 13 residues. V lost 6 bases and J 5 bases, leaving 11 bases between the germline ends. Germline V lookup: CDR1 MNHNS, CDR2 SASEGT. The CDR3 DNA reads TGTGCCAGCAGCTCTGACAGCGACAATGAGCAGTTCTTC. As protein: CASSSDSDNEQFF.

This clonotype was picked up a small number of times. Possible read error: a much larger clone is one base away. V and J are TRBV7-2 and TRBJ2-1; D perhaps matches TRBD2 (6 bases). The germline V and J ends were trimmed by 4 bases and 5 bases, with 9 bases remaining between them. Germline loops: CDR1 SGHTA, CDR2 FQGNSA. This CDR3 has 13 amino acids. CDR3 sequence: CASSSGLHNEQFF. The CDR3 DNA follows: TGTGCCAGCAGCTCCGGACTACACAATGAGCAGTTCTTC.

This clonotype was seen ten or more times. J is TRBJ2-3 and V is TRBV12-3 or TRBV12-4; D call uncertain. The CDR3 length is 15 residues. Trimming took 2 bases from V and 2 from J, leaving 11 bases between them. The CDR3: CASSLFGSNTDTQYF. In DNA, the CDR3 is TGTGCCAGCAGTTTATTCGGGTCTAACACAGATACGCAGTATTTT.

This clonotype was detected only a few times. This sequence joins TRBV20-1 and TRBJ1-2, with 7 bases matching TRBD1. The CDR3 runs to 15 residues. Germline assignment: CDR1 DFQATT and CDR2 SNEGSKA (reference sequence). Trimming took 3 bases from V and 3 from J; bases not matched to a gene: 10. The CDR3 nucleotides read TGCAGTGCTAGGCGACAGGGACCAGGGGACTATGGCTACACCTTC. Its translation: CSARRQGPGDYGYTF.

This clonotype has ten or more counts. V usage is TRBV24-1 and J usage is TRBJ2-1; 7 bases agree with TRBD2. V lost 7 bases and J lost 7; bases outside the gene matches: 12. The CDR3 runs to 15 residues. Per the germline V gene, CDR1 is KGHDR and CDR2 is SFDVKD. CDR3 coding DNA: TGTGCCACCAGGCCCTCGGGCGGGAGTCAGAATGAGCAGTTCTTC. Translation: CATRPSGGSQNEQFF.

In this sample, this clonotype turned up many times. The V gene is TRBV20-1, the J gene TRBJ2-5; 7 bases are a match to TRBD2. Unmatched junction bases numbered 5, after V lost 3 bases and J lost 4 bases. The CDR3 is 13 residues long. Per germline, CDR1 DFQATT and CDR2 SNEGSKA (reference sequence). This CDR3 reads CSARSSGPETQYF. The CDR3 DNA sequence: TGCAGTGCTAGGTCTAGCGGTCCAGAGACCCAGTACTTC.